Shown below are 20 T cell receptor beta chains from a single sample sequenced in a study of cytomegalovirus exposure and HLA in healthy donors. Clones were sequenced by immunoSEQ multiplex PCR, and TCRdb holds only the in-frame ones, with some missing. The sample includes almost 200,000 clones, roughly 81% of them seen just once. Sequenced sample: PBMCs. The receptors originated from a woman in her 30s in good health and CMV-seronegative.

The chain recombines TRBV29-1 with TRBJ2-7, with D perhaps matching TRBD2 (5 bases). The CDR3 has 12 residues. V was clipped by 1 base and J by 4 bases, with 8 bases between them. CDR1 and CDR2 from the germline V gene are SQVTM and ANQGSEA. Here the CDR3 reads CSVEGRGYEQYF. The CDR3 coding sequence is TGCAGCGTTGAAGGTCGGGGTTACGAGCAGTACTTC.

This clone was seen only a few times. This chain uses TRBV27 with TRBJ2-7; no clear D. V dropped 3 bases and J dropped 1 base, with 19 bases sitting between them. Germline V gives CDR1 MNHEY, CDR2 SMNVEV (reference sequence). CDR3 length: 17 amino acids. CDR3 DNA: TGTGCCAGCAGTTTGTTCCTCGGGTCGCCCAATTCCTACGAGCAGTACTTC. This sequence encodes CASSLFLGSPNSYEQYF.

The chain couples TRBV5-5 to TRBJ2-6; TRBD1 might be the D (6 bases). The CDR3 runs 16 residues. CDR1 and CDR2 (germline): SGHKS, YYEKEE (reference sequence). V lost 4 bases to trimming and J lost 0 bases, with 11 bases between them. As DNA, the CDR3 is TGTGCCAGCAGCCCACAGGGTAGCTCTGGGGCCAACGTCCTGACTTTC. Residues: CASSPQGSSGANVLTF.

The chain is built from TRBV5-1 and TRBJ1-5, with 8 bases matching TRBD1. Germline V gene data show CDR1 as SGHRS and CDR2 as YFSETQ. The CDR3 sequence is 14 residues long. V trimming: 4 bases; J trimming: 4 bases; junction bases outside the gene matches: 4. The CDR3 reads CASSPGQANQPQHF. CDR3 bases: TGCGCCAGCAGCCCGGGACAGGCTAATCAGCCCCAGCATTTT.

The chain links TRBV2 to TRBJ2-7, with D perhaps matching TRBD1 (6 bases). The germline CDR1 and CDR2 sequences are SNHLY and FYNNEI. There are 14 residues in the CDR3. The V end was cut by 5 bases, the J end by 0 bases, with 11 bases between. The CDR3 here is CASSSQGTSYEQYF. The CDR3 bases are TGTGCCAGCAGTAGTCAGGGGACCTCCTACGAGCAGTACTTC.

The chain is built from TRBV5-1 and TRBJ2-7; TRBD2 is a possible D gene (7 bases). Germline CDR1 reads SGHRS; CDR2 reads YFSETQ. V was cut by 6 bases and J by 9 bases, with 25 bases left in between. This CDR3 comprises 15 residues. Here the CDR3 reads CASKGGSDVLVGQYF. DNA of the CDR3: TGCGCCAGCAAGGGGGGGTCAGACGTCCTAGTTGGGCAGTACTTC.

For the CDR3, the DNA is TGCGCCAGCAGCTTTGGGGGACTAGCGGGGTTTAGCTCCTACAATGAGCAGTTCTTC. Amino acids: CASSFGGLAGFSSYNEQFF. The chain couples TRBV5-1 to TRBJ2-1; 13 positions match TRBD2. Unmatched junction bases numbered 8, after V lost 2 bases and J lost 0 bases. The CDR3 is made up of 19 amino acids. Germline lookup yields CDR1 SGHRS and CDR2 YFSETQ. The full variable domain, rest sourced from reference TRBV5-1 and TRBJ2-1, is KAGVTQTPRYLIKTRGQQVTLSCSPISGHRSVSWYQQTPGQGLQFLFEYFSETQRNKGNFPGRFSGRQFSNSRSEMNVSTLELGDSALYLCASSFGGLAGFSSYNEQFFGPGTRLTVL.

The chain employs TRBV27 and TRBJ2-2; TRBD2 might be the D (6 bases). Deletions cut 7 bases from V and 5 bases from J, with 20 bases between. The CDR3 covers 16 residues. CDR1 MNHEY and CDR2 SMNVEV come from the germline V gene (reference sequence). DNA for the CDR3: TGTGCCAGCACCCCCCCCATCGGGGGAAGTACCGGGGAGCTGTTTTTT. Translated: CASTPPIGGSTGELFF.

The chain joins TRBV5-1 to TRBJ1-1; 11 bases are a match to TRBD1. This CDR3 is 16 amino acids long. Germline V gives CDR1 SGHRS, CDR2 YFSETQ. V shed 0 bases, J shed 3 bases, and the junction held 4 bases outside the gene matches. The CDR3 is CASSLVGQGAYTEAFF. CDR3 in DNA: TGCGCCAGCAGCTTGGTCGGACAGGGGGCGTACACTGAAGCTTTCTTT. Looking up the rest from reference TRBV5-1 and TRBJ1-1 gives the full variable domain: KAGVTQTPRYLIKTRGQQVTLSCSPISGHRSVSWYQQTPGQGLQFLFEYFSETQRNKGNFPGRFSGRQFSNSRSEMNVSTLELGDSALYLCASSLVGQGAYTEAFFGQGTRLTVV.

Worth noting for this clone: Because it lacks the conserved phenylalanine or tryptophan at the end, this CDR3 is likely a read error. The limits of the CDR3 on the DNA are not certain, so only TCRdb's listed CDR3 is given. CDR3 in amino acids: CASGVAGAL. The chain employs TRBV27 and TRBJ2-3; the D segment call TRBD2 is taken from the table without a DNA check. Germline V gene data show CDR1 as MNHEY and CDR2 as SMNVEV (reference sequence). The CDR3 totals 9 residues, both ends included.

The chain combines TRBV4-2 with TRBJ2-3, with 7 bases identical to TRBD2. Germline lookup yields CDR1 LGHNA and CDR2 YNFKEQ. Trimming at V came to 0 bases and at J to 11 bases, leaving 11 bases not matched to a gene. This CDR3 has 15 residues. This CDR3 reads CASSQELRGGLGQYF. The CDR3 DNA is TGTGCCAGCAGCCAAGAACTCCGGGGCGGACTAGGGCAGTATTTT.

This clone was observed a single time. The chain carries TRBV28 and TRBJ2-7, with 7 bases aligning to TRBD1. The CDR3 is made up of 18 amino acids. V lost 7 bases and J lost 6; bases outside the gene matches: 24. Germline V gives CDR1 MDHEN, CDR2 SYDVKM. The CDR3 region is CASNDSTGTEGVLGEQYF. The DNA for the CDR3 is TGTGCCAGCAATGACTCGACCGGGACAGAGGGCGTTTTGGGCGAGCAGTACTTC.

This rearrangement joins TRBV4-2 to TRBJ2-5, with TRBD1 matching 11 bases. Germline trimming cut 4 bases from V and 5 bases from J; bases unmatched to any gene: 9. Germline values: CDR1 LGHNA, CDR2 YNFKEQ. CDR3 size: 16 residues. For the CDR3, the DNA is TGTGCCAGCAGCCGGGTAGGAGGACAGGGGGCCGAGACCCAGTACTTC. Translated: CASSRVGGQGAETQYF.

The chain joins TRBV27 to TRBJ1-5, with no clear D. Trimming cost V 2 bases and J 0 bases, with 8 bases left between them. This CDR3 has 15 residues. Germline loops: CDR1 MNHEY, CDR2 SMNVEV (reference sequence). CDR3 nucleotide sequence: TGTGCCAGCAGTTTAGAGGGATATAGCAATCAGCCCCAGCATTTT. Protein: CASSLEGYSNQPQHF.

The chain recombines TRBV29-1 with TRBJ2-1, with D maybe TRBD2 (6 bases). The V gene's germline CDR1 is SQVTM and CDR2 ANQGSEA. The CDR3 totals 13 residues. V lost 4 bases, J lost 4 bases, and 11 bases lay in between. The CDR3 nucleotides read TGCAGCGTTGTCGCTAGCGCATACAATGAGCAGTTCTTC. This gives the protein CSVVASAYNEQFF.

This clone was counted only a few times. The chain is built from TRBV7-6 and TRBJ2-1; D gene ambiguous. CDR3 length: 12 residues. Trimming removed 0 bases at V and 9 bases at J, with 6 bases between. Looked up from germline, CDR1 is SGHVS and CDR2 is FNYEAQ. The DNA for the CDR3 is TGTGCCAGCAGCTTAGCGCGCGGTGAGCAGTTCTTC. Translation gives CASSLARGEQFF.

The sample holds one count of this clone. This rearrangement joins TRBV14 to TRBJ1-1; 7 bases map to TRBD1. The CDR3 has 14 residues. CDR1 is SGHDN, CDR2 FVKESK, per germline. With V trimmed by 4 bases and J by 9 bases, 11 bases remained unmatched. This chain's CDR3 is CASSPWTGSTQAFF. CDR3 coding DNA: TGTGCCAGCAGCCCGTGGACAGGTTCTACGCAAGCTTTCTTT.

Remarks on this clone: Other DNA sequences in the same sample also yield this CDR3. The V call is TRBV20-1, the J call TRBJ2-7, with D possibly TRBD2 on 6 matching bases. Germline-derived CDR1 and CDR2 are DFQATT and SNEGSKA (reference sequence). V lost 6 bases to trimming and J lost 2 bases, with 8 bases between them. The CDR3 is 11 residues long. Written as DNA, the CDR3 is TGCAGTGCGCCGGGGGCCTACGAGCAGTACTTC. Amino acid sequence: CSAPGAYEQYF.

The chain carries TRBV6-1 and TRBJ1-2; TRBD1 aligns across 9 bases. V lost 6 bases, J lost 8 bases, and 7 bases stayed unmatched. Germline V gene lookup returns CDR1 MNHNS and CDR2 SASEGT. The CDR3 is 13 residues long. The CDR3: CASRRDRVDGYTF. CDR3 coding DNA: TGTGCCAGCAGAAGGGACAGGGTGGACGGCTACACCTTC.

This clone was picked up a small number of times. The J gene is TRBJ2-5, the V gene TRBV9; TRBD2 matches at 9 bases. Germline values: CDR1 SGDLS, CDR2 YYNGEE. V shed 4 bases, J shed 4 bases, and the junction held 14 bases outside the gene matches. This CDR3 contains 17 residues. The CDR3 sequence: CASSPWVGGGGSETQYF. DNA of the CDR3: TGTGCCAGCAGCCCCTGGGTTGGCGGGGGGGGATCAGAGACCCAGTACTTC.